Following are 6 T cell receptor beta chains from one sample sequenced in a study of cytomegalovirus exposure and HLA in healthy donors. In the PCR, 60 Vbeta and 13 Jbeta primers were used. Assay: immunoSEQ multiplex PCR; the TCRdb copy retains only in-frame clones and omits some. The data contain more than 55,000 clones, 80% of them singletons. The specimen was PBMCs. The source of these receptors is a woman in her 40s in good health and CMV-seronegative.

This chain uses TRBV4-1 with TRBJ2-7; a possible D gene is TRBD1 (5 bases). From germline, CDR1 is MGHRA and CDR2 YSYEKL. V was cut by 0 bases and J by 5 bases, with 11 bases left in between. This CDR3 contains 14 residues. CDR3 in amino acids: CASSQDRDMDEQYF. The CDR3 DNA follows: TGCGCCAGCAGCCAAGACAGGGATATGGACGAGCAGTACTTC.

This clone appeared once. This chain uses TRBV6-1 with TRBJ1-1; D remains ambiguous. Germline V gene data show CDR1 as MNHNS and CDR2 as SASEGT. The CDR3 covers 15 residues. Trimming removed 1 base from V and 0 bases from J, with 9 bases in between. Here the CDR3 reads CASSEENLMNTEAFF. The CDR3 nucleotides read TGTGCCAGCAGTGAAGAGAACCTAATGAACACTGAAGCTTTCTTT.

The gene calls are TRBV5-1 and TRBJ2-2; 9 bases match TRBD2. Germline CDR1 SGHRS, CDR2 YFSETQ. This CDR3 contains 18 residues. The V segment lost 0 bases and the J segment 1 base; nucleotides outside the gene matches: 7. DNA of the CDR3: TGCGCCAGCAGCTTGGCGTCACCGCGGGAGGGGAACACCGGGGAGCTGTTTTTT. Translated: CASSLASPREGNTGELFF.

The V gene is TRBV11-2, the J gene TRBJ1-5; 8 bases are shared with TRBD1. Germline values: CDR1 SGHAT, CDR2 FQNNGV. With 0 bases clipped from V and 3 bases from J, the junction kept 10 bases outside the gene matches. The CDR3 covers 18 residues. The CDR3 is CASSLDGGQGAYNQPQHF. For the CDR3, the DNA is TGTGCCAGCAGCTTAGATGGGGGGCAGGGGGCATACAATCAGCCCCAGCATTTT.

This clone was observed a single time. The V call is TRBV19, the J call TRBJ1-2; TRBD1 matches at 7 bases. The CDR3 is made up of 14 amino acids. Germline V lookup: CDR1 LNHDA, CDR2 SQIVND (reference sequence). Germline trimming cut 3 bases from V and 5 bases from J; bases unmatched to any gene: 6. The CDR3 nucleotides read TGTGCCAGTAGTATCTCCGAGGGGGCATATGGCTACACCTTC. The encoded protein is CASSISEGAYGYTF.

The CDR3 sequence: CASSQETAETGELFF. CDR3 nucleotide sequence: TGTGCCAGCAGCCAAGAAACTGCGGAGACCGGGGAGCTGTTTTTT. The gene calls are TRBV4-2 and TRBJ2-2; D is ambiguous. Deletions cut 0 bases from V and 5 bases from J, with 10 bases between. The CDR3 is 15 amino acids. In germline, CDR1 is LGHNA, CDR2 YNFKEQ.